This T cell receptor (beta chain) was recorded in a study of OX40 agonist ivuxolimab in advanced cancers. Across the whole study: A diagnosis of hepatocellular carcinoma, melanoma, renal cell or head and neck cancer was present in dose-escalation patients. Of the patients, three showed partial responses, one with hepatocellular carcinoma and two with cutaneous melanoma. Findings and caveats of the study: At 0.1 to 3.0 mg/kg, clonal expansion of CD4+ and CD8+ blood T cells had occurred by week 6.

Remarks on this clone: Its antigen is undetermined.

Using immunoSEQ multiplex PCR, the repertoire was profiled, and TCRdb retains in-frame clones only, with some absent. The sample has more than 50,000 clones; more than 75% are singletons. It was autoimmune disease history or systemic immunosuppression that excluded patients. Trimming took 1 base from V and 2 from J, leaving 9 bases between them. In germline, CDR1 is SGHTA, CDR2 FQGNSA. CDR3 length: 15 residues. The source was CD4+ or CD8+ T cells sorted from blood, collected in a trial of the OX40 agonist ivuxolimab. The origin of this receptor is an adult with an advanced solid tumor such as melanoma, head and neck, liver or kidney cancer. The rearrangement links TRBV7-2 to TRBJ2-1; the D gene is possibly TRBD1 (5 bases). The CDR3 region is CASSLDLGPYNEQFF. CDR3 nucleotide sequence: TGTGCCAGCAGCTTAGATCTGGGGCCCTACAATGAGCAGTTCTTC.